A selection of T cell receptor beta chains follows, all from one sample in a study of T cell clonotyping in hematopoietic cell transplantation. Sequencing was performed with immunoSEQ multiplex PCR; in TCRdb, only in-frame clones are kept and a portion is missing. The sample carries roughly 29,000 clones, roughly 80% recorded once. Sample: peripheral blood mononuclear cells, taken before stem cell transplant. These TCRs come from a woman aged 30 to 39 with chronic myeloid leukemia. Some clones in this sample may be carry-over from other donors' samples. CDR3s include the opening cysteine and the closing phenylalanine or tryptophan. A D gene is named only where the DNA matches it firmly. A clone size is listed for some rows: how often the clone was seen (once, few, many), or a class if it is expanded.

>TRBV4-1|.|.|14|TRBJ2-7
CASSQEVEGYEQYF
TGCGCCAGCAGCCAAGAGGTTGAGGGCTACGAGCAGTACTTC
>TRBV29-1|.|.|12|TRBJ1-2
CTPDRDDYGYTF
TGCACCCCGGACCGGGATGACTATGGCTACACCTTC
>TRBV27|.|few|15|TRBJ1-5
CASIKEGGSNQPQHF
TGTGCCAGCATTAAGGAAGGGGGGAGCAATCAGCCCCAGCATTTT
>TRBV7-9|TRBD2|.|15|TRBJ2-3
CASSIAGGRTDTQYF
TGTGCCAGCAGCATCGCGGGGGGACGCACAGATACGCAGTATTTT
>TRBV6-6|.|.|12|TRBJ1-2
CASSNPAYGYTF
TGTGCCAGCAGTAACCCCGCCTATGGCTACACCTTC
>TRBV6-1|TRBD2|.|15|TRBJ2-2
CASSDGGTNTGELFF
TGTGCCAGCAGTGACGGGGGGACGAACACCGGGGAGCTGTTTTTT
>TRBV29-1|.|.|14|TRBJ1-1
CSVGGLRGNTEAFF
TGCAGCGTTGGGGGCCTAAGGGGGAACACTGAAGCTTTCTTT
>TRBV27|.|.|15|TRBJ1-3
CASSFGVGSGNTIYF
TGTGCCAGCAGTTTTGGGGTCGGGTCTGGAAACACCATATATTTT
>TRBV6-6|.|.|14|TRBJ1-3
CASRDGFSGNTIYF
TGTGCCAGCAGGGACGGTTTCTCTGGAAACACCATATATTTT
>TRBV4-3|.|.|15|TRBJ2-7
CASSREHRVNYEQYF
TGCGCCAGCAGCCGTGAACACCGAGTTAACTACGAGCAGTACTTC
>TRBV19|TRBD1|.|15|TRBJ2-3
CASRMTGGGLDTQYF
TGTGCCAGTAGGATGACAGGGGGCGGCTTAGATACGCAGTATTTT
>TRBV7-2|.|.|15|TRBJ2-3
CASSLAYYSTDTQYF
TGTGCCAGCAGCTTAGCGTATTATAGCACAGATACGCAGTATTTT
>TRBV4-3|.|.|15|TRBJ2-2
CASSQPDSNTGELFF
TGCGCCAGCAGCCAACCCGACAGCAACACCGGGGAGCTGTTTTTT
>TRBV5-5|.|.|15|TRBJ1-5
CASSLSGAGLQPQHF
TGTGCCAGCAGCTTGTCCGGGGCCGGGTTGCAGCCCCAGCATTTT
>TRBV29-1|.|.|12|TRBJ1-2
CSVEGGPYGYTF
TGCAGCGTTGAGGGGGGCCCGTATGGCTACACCTTC
>TRBV29-1|TRBD1|.|14|TRBJ1-3
CSVGQTGDGNTIYF
TGCAGCGTTGGCCAGACAGGGGATGGAAACACCATATATTTT
>TRBV2|.|.|15|TRBJ1-1
CASSALQGGGTEAFF
TGTGCCAGCAGCGCCTTACAGGGAGGGGGCACTGAAGCTTTCTTT
>TRBV7-7|TRBD2|.|14|TRBJ2-1
CASSRTSGHNEQFF
TGTGCCAGCAGCCGGACTAGCGGGCACAATGAGCAGTTCTTC
>TRBV29-1|TRBD2|.|14|TRBJ2-1
CSVVAGGLYNEQFF
TGCAGCGTTGTAGCGGGGGGGCTTTACAATGAGCAGTTCTTC
>TRBV2|.|.|14|TRBJ2-7
CASSESRSGGEQYF
TGTGCCAGCAGTGAGTCACGGTCCGGGGGAGAGCAGTACTTC
>TRBV9|.|.|17|TRBJ1-3
CASSAQPQGPVGNTIYF
TGTGCCAGCAGCGCTCAGCCTCAGGGACCGGTGGGAAACACCATATATTTT
>TRBV11-2|TRBD1|.|17|TRBJ1-1
CASSLQAGGGSNTEAFF
TGTGCCAGCAGCTTACAGGCAGGGGGAGGTTCGAACACTGAAGCTTTCTTT
>TRBV6-1|TRBD1|.|14|TRBJ1-1
CASRLRGPRTEAFF
TGTGCCAGCAGACTCAGGGGGCCGAGGACTGAAGCTTTCTTT
>TRBV30|TRBD2|.|17|TRBJ2-4
CAWSPLRFRYGGSIQYF
TGTGCCTGGAGCCCGCTAAGATTCCGCTACGGGGGGAGCATTCAGTACTTC
>TRBV6-5|.|few|13|TRBJ1-1
CASSFKANTEAFF
TGTGCCAGCAGTTTTAAGGCGAACACTGAAGCTTTCTTT
>TRBV28|TRBD1|.|15|TRBJ1-6
CASRGGQGDNSPLHF
TGTGCCAGCAGGGGAGGACAGGGGGATAATTCACCCCTCCACTTT
>TRBV7-9|TRBD2|.|15|TRBJ2-1
CASSLVTSGNNEQFF
TGTGCCAGCAGCTTAGTAACTAGCGGCAACAATGAGCAGTTCTTC
>TRBV30|TRBD1|.|14|TRBJ2-7
CAWSVGTGVYEQYF
TGTGCCTGGAGTGTAGGGACAGGGGTCTACGAGCAGTACTTC
>TRBV30|.|.|13|TRBJ2-5
CAWSVRGLETQYF
TGTGCCTGGAGTGTAAGAGGGTTAGAGACCCAGTACTTC
>TRBV6-5|.|few|13|TRBJ1-1
CASSLERSTEAFF
TGTGCCAGCAGTTTAGAGAGGAGCACTGAAGCTTTCTTT
>TRBV7-2|TRBD1|.|15|TRBJ1-1
CASSYATGVNTEAFF
TGTGCCAGCAGCTATGCGACAGGGGTGAACACTGAAGCTTTCTTT
>TRBV9|.|.|17|TRBJ2-4
CASSPTGVRGDKNIQYF
TGTGCCAGCAGCCCCACCGGGGTTCGAGGTGACAAAAACATTCAGTACTTC
>TRBV5-6|.|.|15|TRBJ1-5
CASSLGQVSNQPQHF
TGTGCCAGCAGCTTGGGCCAGGTTAGCAATCAGCCCCAGCATTTT
>TRBV9|.|once|16|TRBJ1-1
CASSAGLPGMNTEAFF
TGTGCCAGCAGCGCCGGGCTCCCAGGTATGAACACTGAAGCTTTCTTT
>TRBV7-2|TRBD1|.|18|TRBJ1-3
CASSLMVGGQGPGNTIYF
TGTGCCAGCAGCTTAATGGTCGGGGGACAGGGACCCGGAAACACCATATATTTT
>TRBV7-2|.|.|14|TRBJ2-3
CASSSDYSTDTQYF
TGTGCCAGCAGCTCCGACTATAGCACAGATACGCAGTATTTT
>TRBV21-1|.|few|15|TRBJ1-2
CASREDPKKNYGYTF
TGTGCCAGCAGGGAGGACCCGAAGAAGAACTATGGCTACACCTTC
>TRBV5-1|.|.|12|TRBJ2-3
CASSFNTDTQYF
TGCGCCAGCAGTTTCAACACAGATACGCAGTATTTT
>TRBV4-1|.|.|15|TRBJ2-1
CASSQGGTSGNEQFF
TGCGCCAGCAGCCAAGGGGGAACTAGTGGGAATGAGCAGTTCTTC
>TRBV2|TRBD2|.|14|TRBJ2-5
CASRVTSGEETQYF
TGTGCCAGCAGGGTGACTAGCGGGGAAGAGACCCAGTACTTC
>TRBV5-1|.|.|14|TRBJ1-4
CASSLWGYDEKLFF
TGCGCCAGCAGCTTGTGGGGTTATGATGAAAAACTGTTTTTT
>TRBV5-8|.|.|13|TRBJ2-1
CAMAGSRRREQFF
TGTGCCATGGCCGGGTCTCGTCGAAGAGAGCAGTTCTTC
>TRBV19|TRBD1|.|15|TRBJ2-7
CASSMGSGGFYEQYF
TGTGCCAGTAGTATGGGGTCAGGGGGATTCTACGAGCAGTACTTC
>TRBV4-3|.|.|13|TRBJ1-1
CASSQDSNEEAFF
TGCGCCAGCAGCCAAGATTCGAACGAGGAGGCTTTCTTT
>TRBV9|.|.|14|TRBJ2-3
CASSPGISGGTQYF
TGTGCCAGCAGCCCAGGTATTAGTGGAGGTACGCAGTATTTT